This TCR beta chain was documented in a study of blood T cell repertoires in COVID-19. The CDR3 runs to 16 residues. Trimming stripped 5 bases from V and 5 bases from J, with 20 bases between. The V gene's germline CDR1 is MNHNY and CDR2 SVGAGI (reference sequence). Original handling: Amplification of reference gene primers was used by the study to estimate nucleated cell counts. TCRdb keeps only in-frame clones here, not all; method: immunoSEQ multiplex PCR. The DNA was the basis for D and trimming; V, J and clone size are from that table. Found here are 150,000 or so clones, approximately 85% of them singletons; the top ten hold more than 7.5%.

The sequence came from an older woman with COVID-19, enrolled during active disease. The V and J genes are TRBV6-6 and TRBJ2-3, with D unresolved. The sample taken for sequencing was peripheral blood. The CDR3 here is CASSPRPPDTQDTQYF. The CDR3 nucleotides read TGTGCCAGCAGTCCCAGGCCTCCTGACACACAAGATACGCAGTATTTT.